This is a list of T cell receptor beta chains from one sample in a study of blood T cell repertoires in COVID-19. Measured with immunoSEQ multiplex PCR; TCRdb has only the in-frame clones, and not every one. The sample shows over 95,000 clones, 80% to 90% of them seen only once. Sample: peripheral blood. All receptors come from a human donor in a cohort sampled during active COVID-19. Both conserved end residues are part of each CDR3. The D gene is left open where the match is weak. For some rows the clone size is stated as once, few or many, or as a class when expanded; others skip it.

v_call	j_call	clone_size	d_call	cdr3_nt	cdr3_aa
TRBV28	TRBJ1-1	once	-	TGTGCCAGCGGTGGGGGGTTGAGCACTGAAGCTTTCTTT	CASGGGLSTEAFF
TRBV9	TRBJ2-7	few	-	TGTGCCAGCAGCGTAACCGGGCAGGGGTTTGGCGAGCAGTACTTC	CASSVTGQGFGEQYF
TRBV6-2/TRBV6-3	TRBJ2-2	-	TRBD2	TGTGCCAGCAGTTACTCGAAATGGGGGGGTAACACCGGGGAGCTGTTTTTT	CASSYSKWGGNTGELFF
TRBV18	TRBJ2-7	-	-	TGTGCCAGCTCACCAAACTCCGGCTACGAGCAGTACTTC	CASSPNSGYEQYF
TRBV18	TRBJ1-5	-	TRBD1	TGTGCCAGCTCACCGGGCCAGGGGGTCGATCAGCCCCAGCATTTT	CASSPGQGVDQPQHF
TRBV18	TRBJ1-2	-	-	TGTGCCAGCTCACCACCAGGTATCAGGGGCGGTACTAACTATGGCTACACCTTC	CASSPPGIRGGTNYGYTF
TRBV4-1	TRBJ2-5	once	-	TGCGCCAGCAGCCAAGCTCCAGCAGGGGTTCCAACGAAAAAAGAAAAAGAGACCCAGTACTTC	CASSQAPAGVPTKKEKETQYF
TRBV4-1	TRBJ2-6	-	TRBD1	TGCGCCAGCAGCCAATTTTACGGGACAGGGTCCTCTGGGGCCAACGTCCTGACTTTC	CASSQFYGTGSSGANVLTF
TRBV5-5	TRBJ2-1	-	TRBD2	TGTGCCAGCAGCTTGGGCGTAGCGGGGGTCCCTGGCAATGAGCAGTTCTTC	CASSLGVAGVPGNEQFF
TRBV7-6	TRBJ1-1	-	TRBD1	TGTGCCAGCAGCTTAATGGGACAGGGTTACATGAACACTGAAGCTTTCTTT	CASSLMGQGYMNTEAFF
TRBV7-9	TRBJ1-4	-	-	TGTGCCAGCAGCTTAGCGGGGGCCATTGAAAAACTGTTTTTT	CASSLAGAIEKLFF
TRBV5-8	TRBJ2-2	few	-	TGTGCCAGCAGCTTAAGGGGAGGATCCACCGGGGAGCTGTTTTTT	CASSLRGGSTGELFF
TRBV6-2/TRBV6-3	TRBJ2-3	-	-	TGTGCCAGCAGTTACCCCCGCCGGGATACGCAGTATTTT	CASSYPRRDTQYF
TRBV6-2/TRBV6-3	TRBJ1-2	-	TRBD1	TGTGCCAGCAGCCCGTCGGGACAGAAGTACTATGGCTACACCTTC	CASSPSGQKYYGYTF
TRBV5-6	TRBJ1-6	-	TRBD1	TGTGCCAGCAGCTTGGTTGGGCAGGGGGCCCTTTCACCCCTCCACTTT	CASSLVGQGALSPLHF
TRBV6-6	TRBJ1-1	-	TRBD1	TGTGCCAGCAGAGGACAGGGGGCGACTGAAGCTTTCTTT	CASRGQGATEAFF
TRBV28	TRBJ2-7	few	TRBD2	TGTGCCAGCAGCCCTCAGGGCAGCGGGAGGTCCCACGAGCAGTACTTC	CASSPQGSGRSHEQYF
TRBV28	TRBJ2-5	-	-	TGTGCCAGCAAAACGGGCGGGAAAGAGACCCAGTACTTC	CASKTGGKETQYF
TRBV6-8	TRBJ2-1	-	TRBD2	TGTGCCAGCAGTTTCCTAGGACTAGACCTGACCTACAATGAGCAGTTCTTC	CASSFLGLDLTYNEQFF
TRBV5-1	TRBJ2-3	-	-	TGCGCCAGCAGCTTGGGGCTCAGGGTAGACACAGATACGCAGTATTTT	CASSLGLRVDTDTQYF
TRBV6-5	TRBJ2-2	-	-	TGTGCCAGCAGTTACTCGACGGGGGGCGTCGGGGAGCTGTTTTTT	CASSYSTGGVGELFF
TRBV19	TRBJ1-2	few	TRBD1	TGTGCCAGTAGCCAGACAGGGGCACGGTATGGCTACACCTTC	CASSQTGARYGYTF
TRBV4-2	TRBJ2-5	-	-	TGTGCCAGCAGCCAAGATAGCCAGGGAGGTGAGACCCAGTACTTC	CASSQDSQGGETQYF
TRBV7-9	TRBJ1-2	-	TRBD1	TGTGCCAGCAGCCGTCTCCGAGACAGGGGGGACTATGGCTACACCTTC	CASSRLRDRGDYGYTF
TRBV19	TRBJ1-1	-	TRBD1	TGTGCCAGTTCGGACAGGGCGAGCACTGAAGCTTTCTTT	CASSDRASTEAFF
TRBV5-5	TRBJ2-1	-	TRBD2	TGTGCCAGCAGCTGGGATAGCGGGGGGGCTCGGGAGCAGTTCTTC	CASSWDSGGAREQFF
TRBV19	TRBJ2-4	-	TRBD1	TGTGCCACCCGGGACAGGGGGCTAGCCAAAAACATTCAGTACTTC	CATRDRGLAKNIQYF
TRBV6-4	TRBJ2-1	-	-	TGTGCCAGCAGTGATTCAGGGGCCAGCTCCTACAATGAGCAGTTCTTC	CASSDSGASSYNEQFF
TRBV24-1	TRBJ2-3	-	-	TGTGCCACCAGTGATTGGACAGGTGGAGGGTACCATACGCAGTATTTT	CATSDWTGGGYHTQYF
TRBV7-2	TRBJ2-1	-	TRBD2	TGTGCCAGCAGCTACGGACTAGCGGGGTACAATGAGCAGTTCTTC	CASSYGLAGYNEQFF
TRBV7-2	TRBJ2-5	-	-	TGTGCCAGCAGCAAAAGGGGCTCGATGGAGACCCAGTACTTC	CASSKRGSMETQYF
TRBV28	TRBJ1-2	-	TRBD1	TGTGCCAGCAGTTCAGGGGGCTTAACCTCTAACTATGGCTACACCTTC	CASSSGGLTSNYGYTF
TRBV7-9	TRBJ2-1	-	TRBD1	TGTGCTATAAGTGGGGACAGGGGGCCATTTTCCTACAATGAGCAGTTCTTC	CAISGDRGPFSYNEQFF
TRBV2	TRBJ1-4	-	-	TGTGCCAGCAGTGATTATGGGGAGGCATGGACTGAAAAACTGTTTTTT	CASSDYGEAWTEKLFF
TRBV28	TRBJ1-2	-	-	TGTGCCAGCAGTTTACAACCGGGCTATGGCTACACCTTC	CASSLQPGYGYTF
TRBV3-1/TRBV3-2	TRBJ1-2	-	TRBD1	TGTGCCAGCAGCTCACAGGGGGGGAACTATGGCTACACCTTC	CASSSQGGNYGYTF
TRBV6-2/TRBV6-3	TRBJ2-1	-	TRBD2	TGTGCCAGCAGTGGACATCCGACTAGCGGGAGATTGAATGAGCAGTTCTTC	CASSGHPTSGRLNEQFF
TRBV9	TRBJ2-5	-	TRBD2	TGTGCCAGCAGCGCCGGGACTAGCGGGAGAGGAGAAGAGACCCAGTACTTC	CASSAGTSGRGEETQYF
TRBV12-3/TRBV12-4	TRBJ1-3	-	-	TGTGCCAGCAGTTCCGGACAGAACACCATATATTTT	CASSSGQNTIYF
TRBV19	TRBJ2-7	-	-	TGTGCCAGTAGTATTGCGGCTACCTACGAGCAGTACTTC	CASSIAATYEQYF
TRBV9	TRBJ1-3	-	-	TGTGCCAGCAGCGTAGATTTCGGAGATAACTCTGGAAACACCATATATTTT	CASSVDFGDNSGNTIYF
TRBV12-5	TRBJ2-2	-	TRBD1	TGTGCTAGTGGTTCCGGGACAGACACCGGGGAGCTGTTTTTT	CASGSGTDTGELFF
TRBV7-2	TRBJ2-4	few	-	TGTGCCAGCAGCTCACAGGGTCAAAACATTCAGTACTTC	CASSSQGQNIQYF
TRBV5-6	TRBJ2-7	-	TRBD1	TGTGCCAGCAGCTTGGGGACAGGAGCCTACGAGCAGTACTTC	CASSLGTGAYEQYF
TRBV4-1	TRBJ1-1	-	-	TGCGCCAGCAGCCAGAGGCCGGGCACTGAAGCTTTCTTT	CASSQRPGTEAFF
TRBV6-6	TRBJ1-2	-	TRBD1	TGTGCCAGCACCAGGGGGACAGGGGGCCTTGGCTACACCTTC	CASTRGTGGLGYTF